This T cell receptor (beta chain) was captured in a study of shared clonotypes between healthy human individuals (dated by TCRdb to about 2020). Regarding the study in general: A couple of women and a few men aged 18 to 49 years were included in the cohort. Per donor, leukapheresis produced somewhere between about 0.9 and 9.5 billion PBMCs. For each donor, CD4 naive and CD4 memory were each given three plates, CD8 naive was given two plates, and CD8 memory was given one plate. Libraries were prepared and TCR repertoires were sequenced by different laboratories using diverse techniques, in order to increase sequencing depth and limit assay-specific biases. To estimate repertoire size and how much clonotype sharing occurs between individuals, the study deeply sequenced the blood TCR repertoires of roughly 5 healthy adults. Findings and caveats that apply to the study as a whole: Sampling was restricted to blood, and TCR repertoires in tissue are likely to differ from TCR repertoires in blood. Clonotypes shared by all four sorted-subset donors showed higher generation probabilities than non-shared clonotypes. Based on pairwise subsampling, the degree of clonotype sharing among donors was expected to be affected by sequencing depth. Estimated clonotype richness was generally larger for naive than for memory subsets. When four donors were compared, the shared fraction of clonotypes was 5% to 6.5% for naive CD4, around 3.6% for naive CD8, 2% to 2.5% for memory CD4, and 0.35% to 0.5% for memory CD8. Rarefaction of sorted-subset datasets indicated incomplete sequencing despite the large sequencing depth. The genetic and exposure-history diversity represented was limited by the small number of donors.

Healthy HIV-negative adults with no recently reported acute infections or vaccinations were included as donors. Every donor was a Caucasian adult living in Nashville, Tennessee, USA. CD4+ T cells were enriched by magnetic negative selection, after which naive cells were positively selected on CD45RA and the negative fraction was taken as the memory subset. Blood was obtained by leukapheresis, after which PBMCs were separated by Ficoll-Histopaque density gradient centrifugation and cryopreserved in liquid nitrogen vapor phase. Purity and quantity of every magnetically sorted T cell population were checked by analytical flow cytometry. From each sorted fraction, genomic DNA was isolated and quantified by UV absorbance on a Nanodrop 2000c. Reading from cysteine to phenylalanine, the CDR3 counts 13 amino acids. Only the CDR3 region is kept as DNA, spanning 39 bases read in frame from base 1. The germline V gene gives CDR1 as SGHRS and CDR2 as YFSETQ. V was cut back by 0 bases and J by 6 bases, leaving a gap of 9 bases between them.

Using the deep immunoSEQ assay, multiplex PCR amplified TCR CDR3 regions from genomic DNA. For each cell subset, the extracted genomic DNA was distributed evenly across all wells of several immunoSEQ 96-well plates, and each plate served as one replicate. For sorted subsets, about 210 ng of genomic DNA, equivalent to 25,000 to 30,000 T cell genomes, went into each replicate PCR. The purified libraries were quantified using a Qubit 3.0 fluorometer, sized with a Bioanalyzer 2100, and then quantified again using the KAPA Library Quantification kit. Every immunoSEQ 96-well plate was sequenced on a separate single-read 150-cycle Illumina NextSeq 550 flow cell. The paper's data handling went like this. Because only junctional sequences without quality scores were contained in the immunoSEQ output, filtering matching that applied to full-length reads could not be performed. Sequences were annotated with PyIR, a Python wrapper for IgBLAST v1.9, using IMGT germline references to assign V/J genes and CDR3. Reads were removed for weak V/J assignments (E-value above 1e-6), missing CDR3, stop codons, out-of-frame junctions, or ambiguous translated residues. V3J clonotypes were defined as sequences sharing an identical inferred V gene, J gene, and CDR3 amino acid sequence. Percentage overlap between repertoires was calculated by dividing the number of shared unique clonotypes by the size of the smaller repertoire. Repertoire richness was assessed with RTK rarefaction, the Chao1 estimator, and Recon v2.1 estimates of unobserved clonotypes. Generation probabilities were computed with OLGA for all TCRbeta clonotypes obtained by the gDNA method from a few donors. TCRdb's version of the immuneACCESS table is confined to in-frame rearrangements and falls short of the full clone set. An unresolved V gene accounts for under half of the shortfall where checked; the remainder is of unknown origin. V and J calls and clone size come straight from that table; D and trimming were deduced from the DNA. The sample records about a million clones, 70% to 85% of which are singletons. Clones ranked in the top ten supply approximately 0.95% of the sample.

With respect to this clone: What antigen it recognizes has not been identified. Per-base quality was not reported, and no clone a single base away is much larger than it.

The sequence links TRBV5-1 to TRBJ1-1, and perhaps TRBD1 as D gene, on 6 matching bases. This TCR derives from a man in his late teens or twenties in good health. Some clones in this sample may be carry-over from other donors' samples. The sequenced sample was memory CD4+ T cells from PBMCs. The cell subset or site label, read with the paper, signifies: CD45RA-negative fraction. CDR3 sequence: CASSLEQGSEAFF. At the DNA level, the sequence is TGCGCCAGCAGCTTGGAACAGGGCTCTGAAGCTTTCTTT. With all but the CDR3 taken from the reference TRBV5-1 and TRBJ1-1 genes, the full variable domain is: KAGVTQTPRYLIKTRGQQVTLSCSPISGHRSVSWYQQTPGQGLQFLFEYFSETQRNKGNFPGRFSGRQFSNSRSEMNVSTLELGDSALYLCASSLEQGSEAFFGQGTRLTVV.